The rows below give T cell receptor beta chains drawn from one sample of a study of CD8 T cells in Susac syndrome. MiXCR, applied by TCRdb to the immunoSEQ multiplex PCR reads, yields one record per CDR3 protein. This table has approximately 100,000 distinct CDR3 sequences, approximately 93% appearing once. Sequencing input: CD8+ T cells from PBMCs. These receptor sequences come from a human donor with Susac syndrome. CDR3s include the opening cysteine and the closing phenylalanine or tryptophan. The order of the fields is clone size, V gene, J gene, D gene, CDR3 protein, CDR3 DNA. A D gene is named only where the DNA matches it firmly. The listing skips clone size in some rows; elsewhere it reads once, few, many or a size class.

.	TRBV12-3/TRBV12-4	TRBJ1-5	.	CASSHGGGTNQPQHF	TGTGCCAGCAGTCACGGGGGGGGGACCAATCAGCCCCAGCATTTT
.	TRBV6-5	TRBJ2-5	.	CASSEKRVKETQYF	TGTGCCAGCAGTGAGAAGCGGGTCAAAGAGACCCAGTACTTC
.	TRBV12-3/TRBV12-4	TRBJ1-5	.	CASGPTGPQHF	TGTGCCAGCGGCCCGACGGGGCCCCAGCATTTT
.	TRBV29-1	TRBJ1-5	TRBD1	CSVGTGQGEQPQHF	TGCAGCGTCGGAACGGGACAGGGTGAACAGCCCCAGCATTTT
.	TRBV5-1	TRBJ1-2	TRBD1	CASSGDRGTDGYTF	TGCGCCAGCAGCGGGGACAGGGGAACGGATGGCTACACCTTC
.	TRBV6-6	TRBJ1-1	.	CASSYSSRGEAEAFF	TGTGCCAGCAGTTACTCGAGCAGGGGCGAGGCTGAAGCTTTCTTT
.	TRBV12-3/TRBV12-4	TRBJ1-5	.	CASSLAMAQPQHF	TGTGCCAGCAGTTTAGCTATGGCCCAGCCCCAGCATTTT
.	TRBV9	TRBJ2-2	.	CASSVAAGELFF	TGTGCCAGCAGCGTAGCTGCGGGGGAGCTGTTTTTT
.	TRBV27	TRBJ1-3	.	CASSLDGSSGNTIYF	TGTGCCAGCAGTTTAGACGGGTCCTCTGGAAACACCATATATTTT
once	TRBV5-4	TRBJ2-7	.	CASSLVGGLGEQYF	TGTGCCAGCAGCTTGGTAGGAGGTTTGGGCGAGCAGTACTTC
.	TRBV29-1	TRBJ1-2	.	CSVADYGYTF	TGCAGCGTTGCGGACTATGGCTACACCTTC
.	TRBV19	TRBJ1-1	.	CASSIDGPSEAFF	TGTGCCAGTAGTATAGATGGCCCGAGTGAAGCTTTCTTT
.	TRBV29-1	TRBJ2-5	.	CSVVRYAVSAGQETQYF	TGCAGCGTTGTTAGATACGCGGTTTCGGCCGGTCAAGAGACCCAGTACTTC
.	TRBV15	TRBJ1-1	.	CATSRGGGNEAFF	TGTGCCACCAGCAGAGGAGGGGGTAATGAAGCTTTCTTT
.	TRBV29-1	TRBJ2-1	.	CSADPEEGYEQFF	TGCAGCGCCGACCCGGAGGAGGGCTATGAGCAGTTCTTC
.	TRBV12-3/TRBV12-4	TRBJ2-2	TRBD1	CASSLIPGGVGTGELFF	TGTGCCAGCAGTTTAATCCCAGGGGGCGTAGGAACCGGGGAGCTGTTTTTT
.	TRBV5-1	TRBJ2-7	.	CASSSGQKDEQYF	TGCGCCAGCAGCAGCGGACAGAAGGACGAGCAGTACTTC
once	TRBV20-1	TRBJ2-7	.	CSAREWGRIIYEQYF	TGCAGTGCTAGAGAGTGGGGACGGATTATCTACGAGCAGTACTTC
.	TRBV29-1	TRBJ1-6	TRBD1	CSVAGSGQGNSPLHF	TGCAGCGTTGCGGGGTCGGGACAGGGGAATTCACCCCTCCACTTT
.	TRBV10-3	TRBJ1-5	TRBD1	CAIRQGSNQPQHF	TGTGCCATCCGACAGGGGAGCAATCAGCCCCAGCATTTT
.	TRBV12-3/TRBV12-4	TRBJ2-3	.	CASSLVVSTDTQYF	TGTGCCAGCAGTTTAGTGGTCAGCACAGATACGCAGTATTTT
.	TRBV25-1	TRBJ2-1	TRBD2	CASSAGGTDEQFF	TGTGCCAGCAGTGCGGGGGGTACGGATGAGCAGTTCTTC
.	TRBV6-5	TRBJ2-1	.	CASSSGTHNEQFF	TGTGCCAGCAGTTCCGGGACACACAATGAGCAGTTCTTC
once	TRBV27	TRBJ2-5	TRBD2	CASRPGLVGETQYF	TGTGCCAGCAGACCAGGACTAGTCGGCGAGACCCAGTACTTC
once	TRBV3-1	TRBJ1-1	.	CASSQDAVDTEAFF	TGTGCCAGCAGCCAAGATGCTGTTGACACTGAAGCTTTCTTT
.	TRBV11-3	TRBJ2-6	.	CASSTPSGSGANVLTF	TGTGCCAGCAGCACTCCCTCAGGCTCTGGGGCCAACGTCCTGACTTTC
.	TRBV12-3/TRBV12-4	TRBJ1-1	.	CASKPPGTEAFF	TGTGCCAGCAAGCCCCCCGGGACTGAAGCTTTCTTT
.	TRBV9	TRBJ1-5	TRBD1	CASSVDGQGYQPQHF	TGTGCCAGCAGCGTCGACGGACAGGGATATCAGCCCCAGCATTTT
.	TRBV20-1	TRBJ2-5	.	CSARDNKETQYF	TGCAGTGCTCGGGACAATAAAGAGACCCAGTACTTC
.	TRBV11-2	TRBJ2-1	.	CASSLTRGGYNEQFF	TGTGCCAGCAGCTTGACCAGGGGGGGCTACAATGAGCAGTTCTTC
.	TRBV6-5	TRBJ2-5	.	CASSYLRGAGETQYF	TGTGCCAGCAGTTACCTAAGGGGGGCGGGAGAGACCCAGTACTTC
.	TRBV9	TRBJ2-2	.	CASSGRGGELFF	TGTGCCAGCAGCGGGAGGGGAGGGGAGCTGTTTTTT
.	TRBV11-2	TRBJ2-7	.	CASSLDSHEQYF	TGTGCCAGCAGCTTAGACAGCCACGAGCAGTACTTC
.	TRBV5-1	TRBJ2-5	.	CASSLVPGAQETQYF	TGCGCCAGCAGCTTGGTTCCTGGGGCACAAGAGACCCAGTACTTC
.	TRBV29-1	TRBJ2-7	.	CSVELGPYEQYF	TGCAGCGTTGAATTGGGGCCCTACGAGCAGTACTTC
.	TRBV29-1	TRBJ2-7	.	CSVEGRRGETYEQYF	TGCAGCGTTGAGGGACGCCGGGGAGAAACCTACGAGCAGTACTTC
.	TRBV15	TRBJ2-7	.	CATSRERQGSYEQYF	TGTGCCACCAGCAGAGAAAGGCAGGGTTCCTACGAGCAGTACTTC
.	TRBV7-9	TRBJ2-5	.	CASSLVSGTGETQYF	TGTGCCAGCAGCTTAGTTTCGGGAACGGGAGAGACCCAGTACTTC
.	TRBV27	TRBJ1-1	.	CASSLTRGSTEAFF	TGTGCCAGCAGTTTGACGCGGGGGAGCACTGAAGCTTTCTTT
.	TRBV11-3	TRBJ2-7	TRBD1	CASSAGTGASYEQYF	TGTGCCAGCAGCGCCGGGACAGGGGCCTCCTACGAGCAGTACTTC
.	TRBV12-3/TRBV12-4	TRBJ1-1	.	CASSRRDYTEAFF	TGTGCCAGCAGTCGAAGGGACTACACTGAAGCTTTCTTT
.	TRBV20-1	TRBJ1-2	.	CSARQGSDGYTF	TGCAGTGCTAGACAGGGTAGCGATGGCTACACCTTC
.	TRBV6-5	TRBJ2-1	TRBD1	CASSLGTGYYNEQFF	TGTGCCAGCAGTCTTGGGACAGGGTACTACAATGAGCAGTTCTTC
once	TRBV27	TRBJ2-7	TRBD1	CASTSGTASLYEQYF	TGTGCCAGCACCTCCGGGACAGCGAGTCTCTACGAGCAGTACTTC
.	TRBV9	TRBJ1-1	.	CASSPPRAGEAFF	TGTGCCAGCAGCCCCCCCAGGGCCGGAGAAGCTTTCTTT
.	TRBV20-1	TRBJ2-7	.	CSAREVSYEQYF	TGCAGTGCTAGAGAGGTGTCGTACGAGCAGTACTTC
.	TRBV6-6	TRBJ1-1	.	CASSYWGEGGNTEAFF	TGTGCCAGCAGTTACTGGGGGGAGGGTGGGAACACTGAAGCTTTCTTT
.	TRBV19	TRBJ1-1	.	CASSIDENTEAFF	TGTGCCAGTAGTATAGATGAGAACACTGAAGCTTTCTTT